These 11 T cell receptor beta chains were sequenced from one sample in a study of cytomegalovirus exposure and HLA in healthy donors. PCR primers comprised 60 Vbeta and 13 Jbeta primers. TCRdb keeps only in-frame clones here, not all; method: immunoSEQ multiplex PCR. The sample has 100,000 to 150,000 clones; about 81% are singletons. Material for sequencing was PBMCs. The receptor source for this set is a woman aged 45-65 years in good health and CMV-seropositive.

The chain is built from TRBV20-1 and TRBJ1-1; 7 bases map to TRBD1. The J segment lost 9 bases and the V segment lost 6 bases, leaving 7 bases of the junction unmatched. The CDR3 is 11 amino acids. Germline V CDR1 and CDR2: DFQATT, SNEGSKA (reference sequence). The CDR3: CSASRTGQAFF. CDR3 coding DNA: TGCAGTGCATCTCGGACAGGTCAAGCTTTCTTT.

This sequence joins TRBV18 and TRBJ2-7; D is possibly TRBD2 (5 bases). The CDR3 has 15 amino acids. V dropped 3 bases and J dropped 1 base, with 13 bases sitting between them. Germline V gene lookup returns CDR1 KGHSH and CDR2 LQKENI. The CDR3 reads CASSPPGVPSYEQYF. The CDR3 coding sequence is TGTGCCAGCTCACCTCCCGGGGTCCCGTCCTACGAGCAGTACTTC. The whole variable domain, filled in from reference TRBV18 and TRBJ2-7, reads NAGVMQNPRHLVRRRGQEARLRCSPMKGHSHVYWYRQLPEEGLKFMVYLQKENIIDESGMPKERFSAEFPKEGPSILRIQQVVRGDSAAYFCASSPPGVPSYEQYFGPGTRLTVT.

In this sample, this clone turned up a few times. The gene calls are TRBV18 and TRBJ1-5; the D gene is possibly TRBD1 (6 bases). CDR3 length equals 16 residues. Trimming shortened V by 1 base and J by 1 base, and 11 bases separated the two germline ends. The germline V gene has CDR1 KGHSH and CDR2 LQKENI. The CDR3 loop reads CASSPQGVGSNQPQHF. DNA of the CDR3: TGTGCCAGCTCACCACAGGGGGTAGGAAGCAATCAGCCCCAGCATTTT.

DNA of the CDR3: TGTGCCAGCAGCGTGACAGGGGAAGAGACCCAGTACTTC. Translation: CASSVTGEETQYF. This sequence joins TRBV7-9 and TRBJ2-5; 8 bases are a match to TRBD1. This CDR3 region has 13 residues. Germline-derived CDR1 and CDR2 are SEHNR and FQNEAQ (reference sequence). The trim removed 5 bases at V and 3 bases at J, leaving 2 bases unmatched.

The chain uses TRBV29-1 and TRBJ2-1; 9 bases match TRBD1. With V trimmed by 0 bases and J by 9 bases, 12 bases remained unmatched. The CDR3 has 16 amino acids. Germline lookup yields CDR1 SQVTM and CDR2 ANQGSEA. This chain's CDR3 is CSVEDARQGVRGEQFF. CDR3 coding DNA: TGCAGCGTTGAAGATGCCCGACAGGGGGTAAGGGGTGAGCAGTTCTTC.

V usage is TRBV6-1 and J usage is TRBJ2-7, with D perhaps TRBD1 (6 bases). The CDR3 length is 12 residues. Trimming cost V 8 bases and J 1 base, with 9 bases left between them. Per germline, CDR1 MNHNS and CDR2 SASEGT. The CDR3: CASLGQSYEQYF. The CDR3, as DNA: TGTGCCAGCCTTGGACAGTCCTACGAGCAGTACTTC.

V usage is TRBV11-2 and J usage is TRBJ2-7, with D tentatively TRBD1 (7 bases). V dropped 4 bases and J dropped 10 bases, with 14 bases sitting between them. The CDR3 spans 12 residues. The germline CDR1 and CDR2 sequences are SGHAT and FQNNGV. DNA of the CDR3: TGTGCCAGCAGCTCTTCTCAGGGGGGACAGTACTTC. This encodes CASSSSQGGQYF.

The rearrangement links TRBV4-1 to TRBJ1-2, with 7 bases identical to TRBD1. The germline V gene encodes CDR1 MGHRA and CDR2 YSYEKL. The J segment lost 8 bases and the V segment lost 2 bases, leaving 8 bases of the junction unmatched. The CDR3 is 14 residues long. In nucleotides, the CDR3 is TGCGCCAGCAGCCAAAACCGGGACAGAAAAGGCTACACCTTC. Encoded protein: CASSQNRDRKGYTF.

This chain connects TRBV7-8 to TRBJ2-7; 7 nucleotides agree with TRBD1. Germline V gene data show CDR1 as SGHVS and CDR2 as FQNEAQ. After removal of 1 base from V and 6 bases from J, the junction contained 6 bases not matched to a gene. CDR3 length equals 14 residues. The CDR3 DNA sequence: TGTGCCAGCAGCTTAGTTAGGGGGCTCGGCGAGCAGTACTTC. Translating gives CASSLVRGLGEQYF.

The gene calls are TRBV5-6 and TRBJ2-7; 8 bases map to TRBD2. V gave up 1 base and J gave up 2 bases; unmatched junction bases: 5. Per the germline V gene, CDR1 is SGHDT and CDR2 is YYEEEE. CDR3 length: 15 residues. The CDR3 sequence: CASSLFIGGAYEQYF. The CDR3 coding sequence is TGTGCCAGCAGCTTGTTCATCGGGGGGGCCTACGAGCAGTACTTC.

This clone was found a few times. The chain carries TRBV6-6 and TRBJ2-7; the D gene is possibly TRBD1 (6 bases). The V end lost 2 bases, the J end lost 1 base, and 9 bases lay between the germline ends. This CDR3 contains 14 residues. Germline V gene data show CDR1 as MNHNY and CDR2 as SVGAGI (reference sequence). CDR3 DNA sequence: TGTGCCAGCAGTTACGCCGGACAGTCCTACGAGCAGTACTTC. As protein: CASSYAGQSYEQYF.